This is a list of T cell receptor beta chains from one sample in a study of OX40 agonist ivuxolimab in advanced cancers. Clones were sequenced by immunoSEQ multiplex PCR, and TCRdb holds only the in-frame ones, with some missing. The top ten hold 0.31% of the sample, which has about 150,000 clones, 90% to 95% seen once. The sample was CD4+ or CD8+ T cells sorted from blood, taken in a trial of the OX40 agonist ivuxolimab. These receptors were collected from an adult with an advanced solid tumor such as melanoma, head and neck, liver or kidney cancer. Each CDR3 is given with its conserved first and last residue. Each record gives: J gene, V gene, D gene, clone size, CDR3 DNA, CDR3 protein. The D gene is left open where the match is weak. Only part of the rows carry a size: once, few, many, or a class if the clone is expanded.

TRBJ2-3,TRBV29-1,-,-,TGCAGCGTTCTGGCGGGTTTTAGCACAGATACGCAGTATTTT,CSVLAGFSTDTQYF
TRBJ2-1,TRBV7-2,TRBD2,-,TGTGCCAGCAGCTCGAGTAGCGGGAGGAATGAGCAGTTCTTC,CASSSSSGRNEQFF
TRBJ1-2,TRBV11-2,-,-,TGTGCCAGCAGCTCCGGGACGGACTATGGCTACACCTTC,CASSSGTDYGYTF
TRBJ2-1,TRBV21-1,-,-,TGTGCCAGCAGCAAAGTAGGATCCTACAATGAGCAGTTCTTC,CASSKVGSYNEQFF
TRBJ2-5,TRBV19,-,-,TGTGCCAGTAGTATCCGAGAATTTAAAGAGACCCAGTACTTC,CASSIREFKETQYF
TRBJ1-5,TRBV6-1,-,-,TGTGCCACCGCCCCCGACAGTGGGCAGCCCCAGCATTTT,CATAPDSGQPQHF
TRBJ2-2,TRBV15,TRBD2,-,TGTGCCACCAGCAGAGAACAGGCTAGCGGGAGGGCGAACACCGGGGAGCTGTTTTTT,CATSREQASGRANTGELFF
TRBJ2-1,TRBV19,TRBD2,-,TGTGCCAGTACCCCTAGCGGGATTTTCAATGAGCAGTTCTTC,CASTPSGIFNEQFF
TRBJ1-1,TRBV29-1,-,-,TGCAGCCTGACCGGGACCGCGAACACTGAAGCTTTCTTT,CSLTGTANTEAFF
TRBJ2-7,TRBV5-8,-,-,TGTGCCAGCAGCTTCGGGACTCTTAACGAGCAGTACTTC,CASSFGTLNEQYF
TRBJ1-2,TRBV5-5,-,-,TGTGCCAGCAGCTTGGAGTCCCGAGGCGGTGGCTACACCTTC,CASSLESRGGGYTF
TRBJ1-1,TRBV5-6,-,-,TGTGCCAGCAGCTCCGGGCCAGGAGAAGCTTTCTTT,CASSSGPGEAFF
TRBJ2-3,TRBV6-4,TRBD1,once,TGTGCCAGCAGTGACTCCGGTACAGGGGGAAGCACAGATACGCAGTATTTT,CASSDSGTGGSTDTQYF
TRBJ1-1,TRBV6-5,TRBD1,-,TGTGCCAGCAGTGCCAGGGGGGTGAACACTGAAGCTTTCTTT,CASSARGVNTEAFF
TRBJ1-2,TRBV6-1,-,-,TGTGCCAGCAGTCCTCTCACTCCGGGGAGCTATGGCTACACCTTC,CASSPLTPGSYGYTF
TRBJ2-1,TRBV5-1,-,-,TGCGCCAGCAGCTTGACAGGATCCTACAATGAGCAGTTCTTC,CASSLTGSYNEQFF
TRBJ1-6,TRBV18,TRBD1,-,TGTGCCAGCTCACGTGACAGGGCTGGGGATTCACCCCTCCACTTT,CASSRDRAGDSPLHF
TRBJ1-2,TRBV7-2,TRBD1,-,TGTGCCAGCAGCCCGCAGGGGGCGGGCTATGGCTACACCTTC,CASSPQGAGYGYTF
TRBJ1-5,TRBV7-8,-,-,TGTGCCAGCAGCTTAGTGGTCGGTAGCAATCAGCCCCAGCATTTT,CASSLVVGSNQPQHF
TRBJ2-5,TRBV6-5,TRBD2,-,TGTGCCAGCACCCGGGGAGCGGGGGACCAAGAGACCCAGTACTTC,CASTRGAGDQETQYF
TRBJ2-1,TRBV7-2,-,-,TGTGCCAGCAGCTTAGGGCCCAGCTCCTACAATGAGCAGTTCTTC,CASSLGPSSYNEQFF
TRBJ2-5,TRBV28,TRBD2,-,TGTGCCAGCACCATGCCGGGACTAGCGGGAGGACGGGAGACCCAGTACTTC,CASTMPGLAGGRETQYF
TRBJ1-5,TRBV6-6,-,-,TGTGCCAGCTTACGGATTAGCAATCAGCCCCAGCATTTT,CASLRISNQPQHF
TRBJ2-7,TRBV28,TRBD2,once,TGTGCCAGCAGTTCGGGAGGGCATACCTACGAGCAGTACTTC,CASSSGGHTYEQYF
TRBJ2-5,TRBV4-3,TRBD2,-,TGCGCCAGCAGCCAAGACAGTGGGCGGGGGGGGAGAGAGACCCAGTACTTC,CASSQDSGRGGRETQYF
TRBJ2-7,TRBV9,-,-,TGTGCCAGCAGCGTATCTCCAGAACGGGATGAGCAGTACTTC,CASSVSPERDEQYF
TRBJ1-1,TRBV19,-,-,TGTGCCAGTAGTATAAGGGGGGCAGCGAACACTGAAGCTTTCTTT,CASSIRGAANTEAFF
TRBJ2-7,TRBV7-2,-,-,TGCGCCAGCAGCACCCCTGGTGTGGGGATTCTCTACGAGCAGTACTTC,CASSTPGVGILYEQYF
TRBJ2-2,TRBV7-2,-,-,TGTGCCAGCAGCGCTTCGCATACCGGGGAGCTGTTTTTT,CASSASHTGELFF
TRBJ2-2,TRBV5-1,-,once,TGCGCCAGCAACTTCGGAGGGGGGGCCACCGGGGAGCTGTTTTTT,CASNFGGGATGELFF
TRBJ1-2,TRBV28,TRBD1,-,TGTGCCAGCAGTTTACGGGACAGGGGGATTTATGGCTACACCTTC,CASSLRDRGIYGYTF
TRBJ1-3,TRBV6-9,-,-,TGTGCCAGCAGTTACGGGGGTTCTGGAAACACCATATATTTT,CASSYGGSGNTIYF
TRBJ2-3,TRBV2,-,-,TGTGCCAGCAGTGAGGGGCGGAGTTCTAGCACAGATACGCAGTATTTT,CASSEGRSSSTDTQYF
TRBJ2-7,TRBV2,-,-,TGTGCCAGCAGGGACGACAGCTCGGAGCAGTACTTC,CASRDDSSEQYF
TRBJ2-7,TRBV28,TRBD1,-,TGTGCCAGCAGTTTACTCGGGACAGGGGGTTCGTACGAGCAGTACTTC,CASSLLGTGGSYEQYF
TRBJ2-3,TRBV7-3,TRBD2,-,TGTGCCAGCAGCCGAGGGACTAGTTGGACAGATACGCAGTATTTT,CASSRGTSWTDTQYF
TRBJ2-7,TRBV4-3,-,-,TGCGCCAGCAGCCAAGTGTTCGGGGACCACGAGCAGTACTTC,CASSQVFGDHEQYF
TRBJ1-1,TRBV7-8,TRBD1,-,TGTGCCAGCAGCTTTGGACAGGGGGTCACTGAAGCTTTCTTT,CASSFGQGVTEAFF
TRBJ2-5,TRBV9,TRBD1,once,TGTGCCAGCAGCGCACGACAGGGGCCTGGGGAGACCCAGTACTTC,CASSARQGPGETQYF
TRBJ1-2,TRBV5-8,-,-,TGTGCCAGCAGCTTGAGGGACCAAGGGGGCTATGGCTACACCTTC,CASSLRDQGGYGYTF
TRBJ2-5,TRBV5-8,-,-,TGTGCCAGCAGCTCGGGACAACGTGGGGAGACCCAGTACTTC,CASSSGQRGETQYF
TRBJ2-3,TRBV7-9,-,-,TGTGCCAGCAGTTATCGAAGCGACGATACGCAGTATTTT,CASSYRSDDTQYF
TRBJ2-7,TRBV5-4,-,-,TGTGCCAGCAGCTTCTTCCCGGCGGGGATCTCCTACGAGCAGTACTTC,CASSFFPAGISYEQYF
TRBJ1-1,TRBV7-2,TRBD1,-,TGTGCCAGCAGCTTCGGGACAGGGGTTACGAACACTGAAGCTTTCTTT,CASSFGTGVTNTEAFF
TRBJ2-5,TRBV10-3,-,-,TGTGCCATCAGTGAGTCTGAAGTCACGGGGGAGACCCAGTACTTC,CAISESEVTGETQYF
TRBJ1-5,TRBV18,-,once,TGTGCCAGCTCACCGGATCAGAGGAATCAGCCCCAGCATTTT,CASSPDQRNQPQHF
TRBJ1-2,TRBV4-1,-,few,TGCGCCAGCAGCTTCATGGTTGCAGGGGTATACTATGGCTACACCTTC,CASSFMVAGVYYGYTF
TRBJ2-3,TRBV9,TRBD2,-,TGTGCCAGCAGCGTAGGGGCCAGCGGGGGAACAAGCACAGATACGCAGTATTTT,CASSVGASGGTSTDTQYF
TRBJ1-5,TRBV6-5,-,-,TGTGCCAGCAGACCTGGGGGATTTCATCAGCCCCAGCATTTT,CASRPGGFHQPQHF
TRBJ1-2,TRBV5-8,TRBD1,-,TGTGCCAGCAGCCGGGGGACAGGGGGCTATGGCTACACCTTC,CASSRGTGGYGYTF
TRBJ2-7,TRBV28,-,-,TGTGCCAGCAGAACCTTAACTAGCTCCTACGAGCAGTACTTC,CASRTLTSSYEQYF
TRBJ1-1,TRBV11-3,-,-,TGTGCCAGCAGCTTAGGGGGGGCGGTGGTTGAAGCTTTCTTT,CASSLGGAVVEAFF
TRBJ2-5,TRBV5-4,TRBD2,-,TGTGCCAGCACCAAGCAGGCGGGGGGAGGCAAAGAGACCCAGTACTTC,CASTKQAGGGKETQYF
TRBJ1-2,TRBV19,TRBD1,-,TGTGCCAGTAACGGACAGGGTTTTTACTATGGCTACACCTTC,CASNGQGFYYGYTF
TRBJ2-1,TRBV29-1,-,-,TGCAGCGTTGAAACTCCGGGAGACATGCAGTTCTTC,CSVETPGDMQFF
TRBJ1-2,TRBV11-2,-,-,TGTGCCAGCAGCTTAGAATCATCAGGCGAAAGCTACACCTTC,CASSLESSGESYTF
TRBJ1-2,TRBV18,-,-,TGTGCCAGCTCCCTAATGTTAGCGGGCGACTATGGCTACACCTTC,CASSLMLAGDYGYTF